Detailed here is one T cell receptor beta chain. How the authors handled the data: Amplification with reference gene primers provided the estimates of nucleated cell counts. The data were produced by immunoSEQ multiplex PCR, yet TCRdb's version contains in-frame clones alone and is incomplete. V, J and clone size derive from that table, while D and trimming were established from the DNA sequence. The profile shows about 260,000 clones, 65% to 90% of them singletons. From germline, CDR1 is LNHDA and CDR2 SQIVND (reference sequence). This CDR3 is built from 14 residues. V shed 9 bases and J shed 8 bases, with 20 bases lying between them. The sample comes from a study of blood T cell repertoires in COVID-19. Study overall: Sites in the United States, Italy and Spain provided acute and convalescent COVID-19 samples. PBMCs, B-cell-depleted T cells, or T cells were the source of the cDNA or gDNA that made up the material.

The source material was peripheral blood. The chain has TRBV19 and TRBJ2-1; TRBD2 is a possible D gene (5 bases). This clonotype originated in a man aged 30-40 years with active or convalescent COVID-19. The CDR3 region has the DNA TGTGCCAGCCGCCATGTGGGGTATAGCGATGAGCAGTTCTTC. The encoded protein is CASRHVGYSDEQFF.